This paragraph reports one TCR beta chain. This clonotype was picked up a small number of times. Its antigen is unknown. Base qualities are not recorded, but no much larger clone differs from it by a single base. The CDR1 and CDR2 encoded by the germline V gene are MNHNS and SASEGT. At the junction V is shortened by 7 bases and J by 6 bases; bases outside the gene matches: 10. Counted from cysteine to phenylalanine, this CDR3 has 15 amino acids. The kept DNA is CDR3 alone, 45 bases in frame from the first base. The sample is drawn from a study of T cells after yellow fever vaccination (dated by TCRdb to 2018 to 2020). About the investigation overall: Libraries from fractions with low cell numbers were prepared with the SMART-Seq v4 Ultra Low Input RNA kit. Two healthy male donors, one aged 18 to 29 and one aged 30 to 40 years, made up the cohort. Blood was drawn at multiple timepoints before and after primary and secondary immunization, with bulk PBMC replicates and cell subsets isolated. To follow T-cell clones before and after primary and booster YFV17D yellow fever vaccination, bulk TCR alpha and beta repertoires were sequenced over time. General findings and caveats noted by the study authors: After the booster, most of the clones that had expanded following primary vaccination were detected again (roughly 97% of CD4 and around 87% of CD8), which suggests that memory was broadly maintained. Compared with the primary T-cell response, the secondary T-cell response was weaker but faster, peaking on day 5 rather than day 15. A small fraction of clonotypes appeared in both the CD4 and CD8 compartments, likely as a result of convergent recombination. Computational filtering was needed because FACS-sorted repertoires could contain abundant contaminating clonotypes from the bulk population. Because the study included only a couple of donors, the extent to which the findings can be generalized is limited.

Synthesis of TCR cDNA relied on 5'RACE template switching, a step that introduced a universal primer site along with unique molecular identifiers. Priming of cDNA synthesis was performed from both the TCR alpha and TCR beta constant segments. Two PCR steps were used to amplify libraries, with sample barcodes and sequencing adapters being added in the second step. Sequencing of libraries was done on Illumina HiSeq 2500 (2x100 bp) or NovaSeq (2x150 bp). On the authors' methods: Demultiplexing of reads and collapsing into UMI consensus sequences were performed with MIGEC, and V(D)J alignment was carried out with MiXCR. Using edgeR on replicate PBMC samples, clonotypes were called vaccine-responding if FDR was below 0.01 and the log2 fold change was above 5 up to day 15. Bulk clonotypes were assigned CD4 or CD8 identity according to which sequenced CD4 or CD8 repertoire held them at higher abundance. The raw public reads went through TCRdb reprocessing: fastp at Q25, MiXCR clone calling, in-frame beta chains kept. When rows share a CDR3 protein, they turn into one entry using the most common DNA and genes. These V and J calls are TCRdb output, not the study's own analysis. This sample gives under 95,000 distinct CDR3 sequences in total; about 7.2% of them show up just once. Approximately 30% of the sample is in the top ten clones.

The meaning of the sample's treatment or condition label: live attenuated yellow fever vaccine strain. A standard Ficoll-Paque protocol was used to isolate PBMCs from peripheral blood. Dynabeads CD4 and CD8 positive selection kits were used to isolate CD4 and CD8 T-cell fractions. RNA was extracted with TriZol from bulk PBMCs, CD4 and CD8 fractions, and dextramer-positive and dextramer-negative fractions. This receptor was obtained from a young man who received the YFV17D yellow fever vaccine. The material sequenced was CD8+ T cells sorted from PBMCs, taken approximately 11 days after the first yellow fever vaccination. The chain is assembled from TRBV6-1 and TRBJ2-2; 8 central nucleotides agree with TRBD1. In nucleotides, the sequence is TGTGCCAGCAAGAGACCAGGGGGCGCCGCCGGGGAGCTGTTTTTT. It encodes CASKRPGGAAGELFF.